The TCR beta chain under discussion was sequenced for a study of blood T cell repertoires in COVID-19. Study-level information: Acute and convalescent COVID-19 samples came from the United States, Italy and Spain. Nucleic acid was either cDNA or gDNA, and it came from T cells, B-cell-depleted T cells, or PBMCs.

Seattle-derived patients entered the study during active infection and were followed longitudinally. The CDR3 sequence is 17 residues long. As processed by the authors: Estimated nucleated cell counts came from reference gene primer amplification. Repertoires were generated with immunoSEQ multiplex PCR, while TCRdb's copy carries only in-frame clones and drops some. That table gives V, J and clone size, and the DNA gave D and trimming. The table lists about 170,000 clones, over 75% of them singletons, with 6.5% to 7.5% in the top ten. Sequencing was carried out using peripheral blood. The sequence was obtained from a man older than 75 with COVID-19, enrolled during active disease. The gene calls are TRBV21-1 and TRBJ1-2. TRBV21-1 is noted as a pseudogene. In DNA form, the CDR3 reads TGTGCCAGCAGCAGGGGGGGTCAGGTCAAAGGGTCGAATGGCTACACCTTC. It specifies CASSRGGQVKGSNGYTF.